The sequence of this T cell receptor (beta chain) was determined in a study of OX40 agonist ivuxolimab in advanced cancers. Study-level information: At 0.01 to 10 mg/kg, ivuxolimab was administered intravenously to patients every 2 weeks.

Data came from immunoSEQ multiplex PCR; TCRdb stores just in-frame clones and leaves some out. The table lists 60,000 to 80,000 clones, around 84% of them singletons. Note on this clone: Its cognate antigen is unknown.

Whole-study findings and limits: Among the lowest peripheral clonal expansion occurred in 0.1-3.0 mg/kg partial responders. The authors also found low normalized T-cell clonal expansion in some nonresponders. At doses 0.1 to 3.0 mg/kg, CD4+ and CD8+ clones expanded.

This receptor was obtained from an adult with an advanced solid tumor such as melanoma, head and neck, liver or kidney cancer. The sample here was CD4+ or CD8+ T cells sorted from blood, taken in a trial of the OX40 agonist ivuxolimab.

CDR3 DNA: TGTGCCAGCAGCTTAGAAATCGCGGGAGGGCGAACTGAGCAGTTCTTC. Protein sequence: CASSLEIAGGRTEQFF. J is TRBJ2-1 and V is TRBV11-1; 9 positions match TRBD2. The germline V gene encodes CDR1 SGHAT and CDR2 FQDESV (reference sequence). This CDR3 contains 16 residues. V shed 1 base and J 9 bases; nucleotides not matched to a gene: 10.